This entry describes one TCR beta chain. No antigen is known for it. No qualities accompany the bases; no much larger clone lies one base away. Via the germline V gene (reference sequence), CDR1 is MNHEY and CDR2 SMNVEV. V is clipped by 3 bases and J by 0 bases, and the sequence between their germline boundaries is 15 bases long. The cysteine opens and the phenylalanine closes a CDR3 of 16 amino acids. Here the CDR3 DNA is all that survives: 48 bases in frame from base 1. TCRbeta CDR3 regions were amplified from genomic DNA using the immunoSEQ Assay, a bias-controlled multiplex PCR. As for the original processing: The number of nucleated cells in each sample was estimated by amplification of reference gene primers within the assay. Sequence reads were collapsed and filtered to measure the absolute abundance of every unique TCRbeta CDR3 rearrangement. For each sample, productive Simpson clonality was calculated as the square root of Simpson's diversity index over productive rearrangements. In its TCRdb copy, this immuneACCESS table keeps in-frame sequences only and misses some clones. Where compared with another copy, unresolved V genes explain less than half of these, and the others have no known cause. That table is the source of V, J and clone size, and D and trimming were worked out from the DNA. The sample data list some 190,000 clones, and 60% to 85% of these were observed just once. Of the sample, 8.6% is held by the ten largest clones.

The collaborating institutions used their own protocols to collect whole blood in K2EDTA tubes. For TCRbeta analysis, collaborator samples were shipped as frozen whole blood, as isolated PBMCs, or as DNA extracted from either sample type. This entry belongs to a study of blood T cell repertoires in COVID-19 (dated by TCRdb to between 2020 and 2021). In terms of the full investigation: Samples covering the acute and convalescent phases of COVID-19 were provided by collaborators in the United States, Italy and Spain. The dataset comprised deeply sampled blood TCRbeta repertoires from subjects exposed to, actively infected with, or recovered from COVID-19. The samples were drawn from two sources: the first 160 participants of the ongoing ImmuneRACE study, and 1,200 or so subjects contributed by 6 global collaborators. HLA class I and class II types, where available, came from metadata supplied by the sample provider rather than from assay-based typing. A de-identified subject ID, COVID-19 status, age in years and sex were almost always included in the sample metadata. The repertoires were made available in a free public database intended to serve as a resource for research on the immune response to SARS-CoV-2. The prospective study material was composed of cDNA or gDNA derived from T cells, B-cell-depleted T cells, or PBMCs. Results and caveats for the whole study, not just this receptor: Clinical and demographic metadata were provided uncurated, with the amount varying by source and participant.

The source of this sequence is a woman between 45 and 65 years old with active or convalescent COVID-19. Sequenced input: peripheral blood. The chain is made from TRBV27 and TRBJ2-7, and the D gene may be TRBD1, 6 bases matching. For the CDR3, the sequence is CASSFRQTGSSYEQYF. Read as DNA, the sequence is TGTGCCAGCAGTTTTCGACAGACAGGAAGCTCCTACGAGCAGTACTTC.